The 3 T cell receptor beta chains given below trace back to one sample, sequenced in a study of T cell responses to AZD1222 COVID-19 vaccine. Profiling relied on immunoSEQ multiplex PCR, and the TCRdb table lists in-frame clones only, not all of them. The profile shows 80,000 to 95,000 clones, roughly 90% of them singletons. Material: peripheral blood, obtained on day 0 of MenACWY control vaccination. These receptor sequences come from an adult in good health.

V gene TRBV19 combines with J gene TRBJ1-5, with D unclear. Trimming removed 3 bases at V and 3 bases at J, with 12 bases between. The CDR3 is made up of 15 amino acids. CDR1 is LNHDA and CDR2 is SQIVND in the germline V gene (reference sequence). The CDR3 loop is CASSIELLNNQPQHF. In DNA form, the CDR3 reads TGTGCCAGTAGTATCGAACTCCTAAACAATCAGCCCCAGCATTTT.

The V call is TRBV3-1 (or the pseudogene TRBV3-2), the J call TRBJ2-5; a weak D match, TRBD2 (5 bases). The V end was cut by 4 bases, the J end by 5 bases, with 17 bases between. The CDR3 is made up of 15 amino acids. Germline loops: CDR1 LGHDT, CDR2 YNNKEL (reference sequence). The CDR3 DNA is TGTGCCAGCAGCCGTTCCGGGGAACATCGGGAGACCCAGTACTTC. Protein sequence: CASSRSGEHRETQYF.

This rearrangement joins TRBV6-5 to TRBJ1-2; 7 bases match TRBD1. There are 15 residues in the CDR3. The ends lost 6 bases at V and 0 bases at J; junction bases unmatched: 7. The germline CDR1 and CDR2 sequences are MNHEY and SVGAGI. The CDR3, as DNA: TGTGCCAGCAGCCGCGACAGGGAGCCTAACTATGGCTACACCTTC. It yields the protein CASSRDREPNYGYTF.